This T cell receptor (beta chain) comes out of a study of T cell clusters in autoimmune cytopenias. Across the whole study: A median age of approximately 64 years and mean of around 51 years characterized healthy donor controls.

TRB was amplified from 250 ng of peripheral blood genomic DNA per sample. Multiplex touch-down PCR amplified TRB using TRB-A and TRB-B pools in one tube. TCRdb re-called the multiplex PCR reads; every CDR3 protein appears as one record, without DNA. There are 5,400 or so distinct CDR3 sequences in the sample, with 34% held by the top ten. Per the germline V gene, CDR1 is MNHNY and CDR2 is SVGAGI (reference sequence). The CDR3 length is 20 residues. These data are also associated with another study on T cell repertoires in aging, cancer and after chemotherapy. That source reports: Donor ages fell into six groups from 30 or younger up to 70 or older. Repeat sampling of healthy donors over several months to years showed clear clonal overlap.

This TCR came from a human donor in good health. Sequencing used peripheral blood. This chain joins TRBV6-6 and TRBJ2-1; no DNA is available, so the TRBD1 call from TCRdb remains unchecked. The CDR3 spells CASSYSRGGGAAGSYNEQFF.